The T cell receptor beta chain described here comes from a study of blood T cell repertoires in COVID-19. Produced via immunoSEQ multiplex PCR; TCRdb's table is partial and in-frame only. The sample shows 130,000 to 150,000 clones, over 75% of them seen only once. The length of the CDR3 is 17 residues. V lost 4 bases and J lost 2; bases outside the gene matches: 9. Germline CDR1 and CDR2: SGDLS and YYNGEE. Sequencing input: peripheral blood. The rearrangement uses TRBV9 and TRBJ2-3; 11 bases match TRBD2. The receptor's source is a woman in her forties or fifties with acute or convalescent COVID-19. CDR3 sequence: CASSSQLAGAFTDTQYF. The CDR3 DNA sequence: TGTGCCAGCAGCTCCCAACTAGCGGGGGCTTTCACAGATACGCAGTATTTT.